This T cell receptor beta chain comes out of a study of shared clonotypes between healthy human individuals. As for the study in general: Aged between 18 and 49, the donors were two women and three men. Study-level points and caveats: Across a handful of donors, naive CD4 shared approximately 4.5%, naive CD8 around 3.8%, memory CD4 more than 2%, memory CD8 0.35% to 0.5%. Larger estimated richness was generally recorded for naive subsets relative to memory subsets.

For this clone: The target antigen is unknown.

This CDR3 is built from 12 residues. Trimming cost V 5 bases and J 7 bases, with 11 bases left between them. In replicate PCRs of sorted subsets, around 0.2 ug DNA, roughly 31,000 T cell genomes, was used. Some clones are missing from TCRdb's copy, which holds only in-frame ones; the method was immunoSEQ multiplex PCR. The table records about 2.4 million clones, roughly 93% of them present only once. The rearrangement joins TRBV23-1 to TRBJ2-5; D unclear. TRBV23-1 is treated as an ORF (open reading frame) with a function not yet certain. Sequenced sample: naive CD4+ T cells from PBMCs. Specified subset: CD45RA+ positively selected. The TCR sequence derives from a man younger than 35 in good health. Some clones in this sample may be carry-over from other donors' samples. For the CDR3, the DNA is TGCGCCAGCAGTTTATATCCGGGGACCCAGTACTTC. Amino acid sequence: CASSLYPGTQYF.